Below, one T cell receptor beta chain is given with its context. Its antigen is not identified. This specimen comes from a study of T-cell reconstitution after alpha-beta-depleted transplantation in children. Overall study findings and caveats: Newly generated T cells supplied most T-cell counts and diversity one year post-transplant. Reportedly, alpha-beta T cells present about two months post-transplant originated from several hundred expanded clones of graft origin. Certain patients had high TCRbeta diversity at day 60, and it came from recipient T cells and thymic progenitors that survived.

Unique molecular identifiers tagged the TCRbeta library. MiXCR was run by TCRdb on the PCR reads, yielding one entry per CDR3 protein. The table has 900,000 or so distinct CDR3 sequences, approximately 15% seen once; the top ten hold about 5%. The CDR3 extends over 15 amino acids. Germline V gene lookup returns CDR1 SGHAT and CDR2 FQNNGV. After removal of 1 base from V and 6 bases from J, the junction contained 8 bases not matched to a gene. This receptor was taken from a male patient aged 10 to 17 who had a stem cell transplant for acute lymphoblastic leukemia, so the T cells may come from the graft donor. The chain combines TRBV11-2 with TRBJ1-1, with TRBD1 matching over 7 bases. Here the sequenced sample was PBMCs, mostly from graft donor cells, taken 360 days after TCRalphabeta/CD19-depleted stem cell transplant. CDR3 sequence reads: CASSLVGDSTSEAFF. Here the CDR3 DNA reads TGTGCCAGCAGCTTAGTCGGGGACAGTACCTCTGAAGCTTTCTTT.